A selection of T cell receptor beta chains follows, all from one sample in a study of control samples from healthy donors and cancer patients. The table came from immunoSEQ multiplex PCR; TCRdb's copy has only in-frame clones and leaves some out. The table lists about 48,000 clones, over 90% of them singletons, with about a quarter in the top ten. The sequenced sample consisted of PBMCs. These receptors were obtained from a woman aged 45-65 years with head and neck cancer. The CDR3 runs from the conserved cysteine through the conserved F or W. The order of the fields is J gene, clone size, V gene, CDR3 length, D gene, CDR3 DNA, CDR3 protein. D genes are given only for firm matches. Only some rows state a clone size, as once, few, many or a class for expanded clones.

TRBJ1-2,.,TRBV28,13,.,TGTGCCAGCAGTTTAAAACAGATCTATGGCTACACCTTC,CASSLKQIYGYTF
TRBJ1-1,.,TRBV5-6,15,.,TGTGCCAGCAGCCTCCCCGGGACTTTGAACACTGAAGCTTTCTTT,CASSLPGTLNTEAFF
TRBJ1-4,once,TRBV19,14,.,TGTGCCAGTAGTATAGGGGCCGACAATGAAAAACTGTTTTTT,CASSIGADNEKLFF
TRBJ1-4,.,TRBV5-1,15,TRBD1,TGCGCCAGCAGCTTCGGTCAGGGACAGGGTGAAAAACTGTTTTTT,CASSFGQGQGEKLFF
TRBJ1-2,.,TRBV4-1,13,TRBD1,TGCGCCAGCAGCCAGACAGGGGGAGGCGGCTACACCTTC,CASSQTGGGGYTF
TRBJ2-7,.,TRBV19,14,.,TGTGCCAGTAGTCCTGGACCCGAGGTCTACGAGCAGTACTTC,CASSPGPEVYEQYF
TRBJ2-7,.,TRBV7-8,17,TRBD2,TGTGCCAGCAGCCCGGGCGGCGGGAGGTCCCGAGGGTACGAGCAGTACTTC,CASSPGGGRSRGYEQYF
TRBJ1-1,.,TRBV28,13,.,TGTGCCAGCAGTTTGAGCAGGGGAGCTGAAGCTTTCTTT,CASSLSRGAEAFF
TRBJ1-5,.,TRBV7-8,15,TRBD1,TGTGCCAGCAGCCCGGAGACAGGGGAGGAACAGCCCCAGCATTTT,CASSPETGEEQPQHF
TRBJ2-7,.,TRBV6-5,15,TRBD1,TGTGCCAGCAGCACTCCGGGACAGGCACTCTACGAGCAGTACTTC,CASSTPGQALYEQYF
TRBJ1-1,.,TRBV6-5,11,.,TGTGCCAGCGGAAGGGGTACTGAAGCTTTCTTT,CASGRGTEAFF
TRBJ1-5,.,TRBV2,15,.,TGTGCCAGCGTGGGAGGGGACGCTCCTGAGCCGCCCCAGCATTTT,CASVGGDAPEPPQHF
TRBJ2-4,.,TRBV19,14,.,TGTGCCAGTAGTCCTTACATGGGCCGGGACATTCAGTACTTC,CASSPYMGRDIQYF
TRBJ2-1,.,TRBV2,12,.,TGTGCCAGCAAGCCGAGAGGGGATGAGCAGTTCTTC,CASKPRGDEQFF
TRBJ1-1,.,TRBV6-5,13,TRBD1,TGTGCCACCGTGGACAGGGTGAACACTGAAGCTTTCTTT,CATVDRVNTEAFF
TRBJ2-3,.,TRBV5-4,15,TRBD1,TGTGCCAGCAGCCCCGTCGGGACAGGGGCAGATACGCAGTATTTT,CASSPVGTGADTQYF
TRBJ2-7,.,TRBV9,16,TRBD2,TGTGCCAGCAGCGACCCCTTCGGCGGGAGGGCGTACGAGCAGTACTTC,CASSDPFGGRAYEQYF
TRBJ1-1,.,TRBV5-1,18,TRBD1,TGCGCCAGCAGCTTGCCCGGGACAGGGGGCTACCCGAGCACTGAAGCTTTCTTT,CASSLPGTGGYPSTEAFF
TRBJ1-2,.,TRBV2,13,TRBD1,TGTGCCAGCAGTGTCAGGGGGATGAGGGGCTACACCTTC,CASSVRGMRGYTF
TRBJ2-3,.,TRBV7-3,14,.,TGTGCCAGCAGCTTAACGGGGACGACAGATACGCAGTATTTT,CASSLTGTTDTQYF
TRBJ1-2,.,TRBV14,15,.,TGTGCCAGCAGCCCCCGAGGAGGATCTAACTATGGCTACACCTTC,CASSPRGGSNYGYTF
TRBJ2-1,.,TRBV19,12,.,TGTGCCAGTAGTATCGGGCTTAATGAGCAGTTCTTC,CASSIGLNEQFF
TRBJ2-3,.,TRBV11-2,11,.,TGTGCCAGCAGCCTAACAGATACGCAGTATTTT,CASSLTDTQYF
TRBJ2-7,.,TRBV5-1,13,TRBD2,TGCGCCAGCTCGGGAGGCAGAATCTACGAGCAGTACTTC,CASSGGRIYEQYF
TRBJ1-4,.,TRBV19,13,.,TGTGCCAGCGCTAGGACGCAAGGGGAAAAACTGTTTTTT,CASARTQGEKLFF
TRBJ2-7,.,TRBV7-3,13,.,TGTGCCAGCAGCCTCGGGCTGAACTACGAGCAGTACTTC,CASSLGLNYEQYF
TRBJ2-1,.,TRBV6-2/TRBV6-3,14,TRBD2,TGTGCCAGCAGTTACGGCGGGAGCGGCTATGAGCAGTTCTTC,CASSYGGSGYEQFF
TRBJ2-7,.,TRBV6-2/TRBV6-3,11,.,TGTGCCAGCCGCCGTGCCTACGAGCAGTACTTC,CASRRAYEQYF
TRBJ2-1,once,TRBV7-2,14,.,TGTGCCAGCAGCTTAGTCGGAGTCTACAATGAGCAGTTCTTC,CASSLVGVYNEQFF
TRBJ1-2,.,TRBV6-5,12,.,TGTGCCAGCAGGGTGGGATTCTATGGCTACACCTTC,CASRVGFYGYTF
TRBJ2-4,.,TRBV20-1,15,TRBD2,TGCAGTGCTAGTGCAAGCGGGGGGGCCAGTAACATTCAGTACTTC,CSASASGGASNIQYF
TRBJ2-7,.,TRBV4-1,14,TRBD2,TGCGCCAGCAGCCAGACTAGCGGGATGCCCGAGCAGTACTTC,CASSQTSGMPEQYF
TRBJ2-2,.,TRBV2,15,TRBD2,TGTGCCAGCGAAGCAGGTCGGGGGGACACCGGGGAGCTGTTTTTT,CASEAGRGDTGELFF
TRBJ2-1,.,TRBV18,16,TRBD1,TGTGCCAGCTCCCAGGGACAGGGGAGCTCCTACAATGAGCAGTTCTTC,CASSQGQGSSYNEQFF
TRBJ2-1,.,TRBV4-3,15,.,TGCGCCAGCAGCCAAGATCAGGGCCCCTACAATGAGCAGTTCTTC,CASSQDQGPYNEQFF
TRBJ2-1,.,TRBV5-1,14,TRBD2,TGCGCCAGCAGCTTAGGACTAGCGGGAGATGAGCAGTTCTTC,CASSLGLAGDEQFF
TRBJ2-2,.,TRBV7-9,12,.,TGTGCCAGCAGTTATAACACCGGGGAGCTGTTTTTT,CASSYNTGELFF
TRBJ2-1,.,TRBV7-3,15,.,TGTGCCAGCAGCTCCGGGACGGACTCCTACAATGAGCAGTTCTTC,CASSSGTDSYNEQFF
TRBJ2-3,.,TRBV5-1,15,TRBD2,TGCGCCAGCAGCTTGGACGGGAGGTCCACAGATACGCAGTATTTT,CASSLDGRSTDTQYF
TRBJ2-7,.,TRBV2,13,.,TGTGCCAGCAGTGGGGCCGGGTTGTTCGAGCAGTACTTC,CASSGAGLFEQYF
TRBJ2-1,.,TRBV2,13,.,TGTGCCAGCAGTGAAGCAGGGGACAATGAGCAGTTCTTC,CASSEAGDNEQFF
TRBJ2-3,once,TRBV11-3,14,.,TGTGCCAGCAGCTTAGATAGGAGAGCAGATACGCAGTATTTT,CASSLDRRADTQYF
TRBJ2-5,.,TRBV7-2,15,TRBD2,TGTGCCAGCAGCTTAAGGCGGGAGCCTTGGGAGACCCAGTACTTC,CASSLRREPWETQYF
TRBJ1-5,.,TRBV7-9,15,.,TGTGCCAGCAGCCCCCTAGGAGCCAGCAATCAGCCCCAGCATTTT,CASSPLGASNQPQHF
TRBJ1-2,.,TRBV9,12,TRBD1,TGTGCCAGCAGCGGGACAGGGCTTGGCTACACCTTC,CASSGTGLGYTF
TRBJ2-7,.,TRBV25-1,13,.,TGTGCCAGCAGTGCAAACAGGGTCCACGAGCAGTACTTC,CASSANRVHEQYF
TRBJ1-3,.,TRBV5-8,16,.,TGTGCCAGCACCTTGGAAACAGTTCAGTTAGGAAACACCATATATTTT,CASTLETVQLGNTIYF
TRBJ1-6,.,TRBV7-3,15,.,TGTGCCAGCAGCTTAACAGGGGCCCAGGGATCACCCCTCCACTTT,CASSLTGAQGSPLHF
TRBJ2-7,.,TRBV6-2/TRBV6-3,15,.,TGTGCCAGCAGTTACTCATCACAGAGAACCTACGAGCAGTACTTC,CASSYSSQRTYEQYF
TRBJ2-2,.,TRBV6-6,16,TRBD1,TGTGCCAGCATTTGGTACCCAGGGGGGAACACCGGGGAGCTGTTTTTT,CASIWYPGGNTGELFF